This TCR beta chain was sequenced in a study of regulatory T cells in long-lasting Graves disease. General study results and limits: Lower TCR diversity characterized persistent Graves' patients relative to newly diagnosed patients. Since the sample size was small, accuracy may have been reduced.

Time point in this sample: persistent/refractory GD, antithyroid drugs over 5 years with positive TRAb. The TCR library was prepared using RNA isolated from PBMCs. Diagnoses of Graves' disease were made by American Thyroid Association guidelines. Each patient gave around 10 milliliters of EDTA-anticoagulated peripheral blood. The V end lost 5 bases, the J end lost 8 bases, and 19 bases lay between the germline ends. The CDR3 has 15 residues. In germline, CDR1 is SGHAT, CDR2 FQNNGV. This clonotype was counted many times. As yet, its antigen is unknown. Arm-PCR with iRepertoire HTBI primers amplified the CDR3 regions for these TCR beta libraries. TCRdb redid the calling of the multiplex PCR reads with MiXCR, one entry per CDR3 protein. The sample has about 340,000 distinct CDR3 sequences; around 20% are singletons.

This TCR derives from a female donor with Graves disease. The chain is built from TRBV11-2 and TRBJ2-4, with D perhaps given as TRBD1 or TRBD2 (7 bases each). The sample in question was peripheral blood mononuclear cells (PBMCs), obtained when the disease was refractory, from a patient treated with antithyroid drugs. DNA for the CDR3: TGTGCCAGCAGCCAGGGGGGGGCGGACTGGGACATTCAGTACTTC. Encoded protein: CASSQGGADWDIQYF.